A single TCR beta chain is shown here with its context. The target of this receptor is not known. Qualities for individual bases were not recorded, and no much larger clone is one base off. In total, fewer than 750 healthy bone marrow donors made up the cohort. At the time of sampling, all cohort members were nominally healthy, though unrecorded immune exposures were likely present. The donor tested CMV seropositive and was one of the 289 seropositive cohort members. A peripheral blood sample was provided by each donor, and peripheral blood mononuclear cells were used for TCR beta sequencing. The Qiagen DNeasy Blood Extraction Kit was used to extract genomic DNA from the blood cell samples. The CDR3 measures 15 amino acids from cysteine to phenylalanine. Just the 45-base CDR3 DNA is kept, in frame starting at base 1. The junction shows trimming of 4 bases on V and 1 base on J, plus 10 bases between the germline ends. CDR1 and CDR2, per the germline V gene, are MGHRA and YSYEKL.

The record originates from a study of cytomegalovirus exposure and HLA in healthy donors (dated by TCRdb to between 2016 and 2019). Some background on the complete study: In an earlier analysis of roughly 590 of the donors, 250 to 350 Gb of sequence data and some 120 million unique TCR beta sequences from 180 million or so T cells were reported. An early release that covered some 640 HLA-typed donors contained around 330 gigabases of sequencing data and 80 million or so unique TCR sequences. Among the roughly 390 genotyped donors, around 81% belonged to the genetic ancestry cluster associated with self-reported Caucasian donors. The aim of the study was to test whether cataloging public T cell receptors could identify signatures of past pathogen exposure. The T cell repertoires of 550 to 850 subjects were profiled by immunosequencing and related to cytomegalovirus serostatus. In addition to the first cohort of 650 to 750 subjects, a separate validation cohort of some 120 different subjects was used. High-throughput TCR immunosequencing, statistical association of individual TCRs with disease status, and machine learning were combined to predict cytomegalovirus infection status. A later analysis re-analyzed previously published TCR beta repertoires from 666 donors and added high-resolution HLA genotyping to study TCR occurrence patterns. Rather than drawing on any new phenotypic data, the later analysis identified candidate immune exposures from TCR beta sequences and the way those sequences occurred across donors. An earlier analysis of 587 of the donors used high-throughput TCR beta sequencing to judge whether each TCR beta V gene segment behaved as functional or pseudogenic. Donor age, sex, ethnicity and CMV serostatus were collected together with the repertoire data. A later genetic analysis took genome-wide SNP genotypes for about three fifths of the 666 donors and used that subset as a discovery cohort. All discovery cohort repertoires had been generated on a single sequencing platform. Both class I and class II loci were covered by HLA typing, at four-digit resolution. Typing coverage differed by locus: A, B, C, DRB1 and DQB1 were typed in about 620-630 donors, DQA1 in about 510, DPA1 in some 610, and DPB1 in approximately 450. About five DR-DQ haplotypes were handled as single units for association and clustering, since linkage in the cohort was strong. Among roughly 400 genotyped donors of the cohort, an average of about 240,000 unique TCR beta nucleotide sequences were sequenced per donor, about a sixth of them non-productive. Results the study describes overall, beyond this receptor: In an earlier analysis of over 550 of the donors, most TCR beta V segments were observed in productive rearrangements about 87% or about 30% of the time, broadly matching IMGT annotations. Because counts were too low, around 17 rarely observed V segments, including chromosome 9 orphons, were left out of the earlier analysis of a few hundred of the donors. A later analysis found that most CMV-associated TCR beta chains appeared HLA-restricted, with HLA associations seemingly driven largely by CMV exposure. Correlated functional status among segregating V segments might be attributable to linkage disequilibrium, but an unknown experimental factor could not be ruled out. Strong co-occurrence of HLA alleles, especially DR and DQ, made assigning TCR associations to individual alleles difficult. While some public TCRs were present in many individuals, most TCR sequences turned up only very rarely across donors. The classifier was reported to diagnose cytomegalovirus status with high specificity and sensitivity in both the original cohort and the validation cohort. The presence/absence analyses assumed that sequencing depth was roughly uniform across donors, and that assumption may not be true. HLA typing was unavailable for some donors at each locus, so association tests used only the typed subset. In a later analysis, the rate of TCR association differed among HLA loci, with DRB1 alleles having the most associated TCRs and HLA-C alleles having the fewest. This cohort had only TCR beta chains sequenced, and the lack of alpha or paired-chain data limited which features could be detected. The sequencing pipeline was judged likely to have produced a cluster of highly shared sequence variants as a technical artifact. Immune exposure information for the cohort was limited to CMV serostatus. V-gene and J-gene trimming of TCR beta chains was associated with a missense DCLRE1C variant in a later genetic analysis, and the association was replicated in an independent cohort. Some IMGT-functional V segments, including TRBV6-2 and TRBV6-3, could not be distinguished by the 87-base-pair reads and were therefore excluded. A later analysis found that HLA-associated TCR beta chains were more clonally expanded and had lower generation probabilities than equally common non-associated chains. Several of the top co-occurrence clusters appeared to be linked to parvovirus B19, influenza, CMV and Epstein-Barr virus, according to a later analysis. The study listed 150 to 200 TCR beta chains as associated with cytomegalovirus. A further reported finding was that TCR beta sequences accurately predicted the HLA-A and HLA-B alleles for most subjects in the first cohort. Three of the identified cytomegalovirus-associated TCR beta chains were confirmed in vitro to be specific for cytomegalovirus antigens. It was suggested by the authors that the approach could potentially be generalized to other disease states and immunological phenotypes. In a later genetic analysis, fewer N-insertions in productive TCRs were reported among donors in an Asian-associated ancestry cluster than the roughly 640-donor mean. A later analysis associated about 18,000 TCR beta sequences with specific HLA alleles at a false discovery rate of 0.05.

Library creation used the immunoSEQ multiplex PCR assay. A mixture of 60 forward primers for TCR Vbeta segments and 13 reverse primers for TCR Jbeta segments was used in the multiplex PCR. The CDR3 region of rearranged TCR beta genes was amplified from genomic DNA with a multiplex PCR assay. Amplified TCR beta libraries were sequenced as 87-base-pair reads on the Illumina HiSeq System. In the paper's pipeline: A later analysis counted about 76 million unique TCR beta chains across the 600 to 850 repertoires, and 10 million to 11 million of these chains were shared by at least two donors. Raw reads were error-corrected and collapsed into unique sequences with a nearest-neighbor algorithm that merged closely related sequences to remove PCR and sequencing errors. To assign V, D and J gene segments, CDR3 sequences were aligned to IMGT reference sequences. For a sequence to be retained, a match of at least six nucleotides to both a V gene segment and a J gene segment was required. A rearrangement counted as productive if the CDR3 had no stop codons and remained in frame with V and J, and every other rearrangement counted as non-productive. Following IMGT convention, CDR3 was defined as the stretch from the second conserved V-encoded cysteine up to the conserved J-encoded phenylalanine. The earlier analysis of approximately 590 of the donors excluded any sequence lacking an unambiguous match to a single V gene segment. In an earlier analysis of about 590 of the donors, a V segment was called functional when productive rearrangements were above 56.7%, and segregating when the standard deviation between donors exceeded 5%. A statistical classification framework was built for diagnosing cytomegalovirus status from the catalog of TCR beta chain sequences. In a later analysis, TCR nucleotide sequences were compared against IMGT/GENE-DB human TR gene sequences so that V and J genes could be assigned. A later analysis assigned CDR3 sequences and most-parsimonious VDJ recombination scenarios with the TCRdist pipeline. In a later analysis, every TCR beta chain was defined by the combination of its CDR3 amino acid sequence and its V-gene family, and reads without a unique V-gene family were dropped. A later analysis removed roughly 590 highly shared, low-generation-probability nucleotide sequences to deal with suspected cross-contamination and a sequencing artifact. In a later analysis, a clonal expansion index for each public chain was calculated from normalized within-repertoire ranks of inferred template counts. In a later analysis, generation probabilities were computed with a VDJ recombination model fitted to out-of-frame rearrangements, and the resulting probabilities were checked against IGoR. In a later analysis, TCR-TCR, TCR-HLA and TCR-CMV co-occurrence was scored with hypergeometric tests, and a repertoire-size bias correction was applied to TCR pairs. False discovery rates were estimated in a later analysis by permuting HLA or CMV assignments 20 times. In a later analysis, co-occurring TCRs were grouped with DBSCAN, and TCRdist sequence similarity was added when clustering was performed within HLA-allele-positive subsets. Co-occurrence clustering excluded repertoires with fewer than 30,000 or more than 120,000 public chains, plus five with anomalous nucleotide sharing. Entries here come from immuneACCESS through TCRdb and include only in-frame sequences with V and J called. Some clones fail to appear in such tables; in the studies checked, an unresolved V gene covers under half of the shortfall, and the cause of the remainder is unknown. Clone size and V and J calls were adopted from that table, with D and trimming inferred from the DNA. The table for this sample lists approximately 110,000 clones; 69% of them were counted only once. 5.4% of the sample goes to the ten largest clones.

Sequenced input: PBMCs. The sequence links TRBV4-1 to TRBJ2-2, and perhaps TRBD2 as D gene, on 5 matching bases. This TCR derives from a woman between 65 and 79 years old in good health and CMV-seropositive. The nucleotide sequence is TGCGCCAGCAGCCGAGGGAGTGGGAACACCGGGGAGCTGTTTTTT. This codes for CASSRGSGNTGELFF.